The sample holds many counts of the clone carrying this T cell receptor beta chain. This entry comes from a study of T cells in Graves' hyperthyroidism and ophthalmopathy. Amplification yielded TCR beta CDR3 regions, with RNA transcripts as the source. Carried out on the TCR CDR3, a first-round RT-PCR used the HTBI primer set. MiXCR, applied by TCRdb to the multiplex PCR reads, yields one record per CDR3 protein. The repertoire has 750,000 to 950,000 distinct CDR3 sequences, roughly 40% of them found once; the top ten carry approximately 10%. This CDR3 region has 11 residues. V was cut by 7 bases and J by 7 bases, with 10 bases left in between. Germline loops: CDR1 SQVTM, CDR2 ANQGSEA.

The material sequenced was blood. This rearrangement joins TRBV29-1 to TRBJ2-2; no firm D call. The source of this sequence is a man aged 18 to 29 with Graves' hyperthyroidism. The chain's CDR3 is CSAHRDGELFF. The CDR3 nucleotides are TGCAGCGCCCACCGAGACGGGGAGCTGTTTTTT.